These 11 T cell receptor beta chains were sequenced from one sample in a study of cytomegalovirus exposure and HLA in healthy donors. The primer mix had 60 Vbeta and 13 Jbeta primers. Here immunoSEQ multiplex PCR was the method, and the copy in TCRdb shows in-frame clones only, minus some. This listing includes tens of thousands of clones. Sequences were obtained from PBMCs. Receptors were obtained from a female donor in good health and CMV-seropositive.

The chain combines TRBV5-1 with TRBJ2-7; D is perhaps TRBD1 (6 bases). The V end lost 3 bases, the J end lost 5 bases, and 18 bases lay between the germline ends. The germline gives CDR1 SGHRS, CDR2 YFSETQ. CDR3 length: 15 residues. This chain's CDR3 is CASSSNRQDVNEQYF. The CDR3 DNA reads as TGCGCCAGCAGCTCCAACCGACAGGATGTAAACGAGCAGTACTTC. Full variable domain (outside the CDR3, taken from reference TRBV5-1 and TRBJ2-7): KAGVTQTPRYLIKTRGQQVTLSCSPISGHRSVSWYQQTPGQGLQFLFEYFSETQRNKGNFPGRFSGRQFSNSRSEMNVSTLELGDSALYLCASSSNRQDVNEQYFGPGTRLTVT.

The chain combines TRBV4-1 with TRBJ2-5; D gene uncertain. Trimming cost V 2 bases and J 7 bases, with 11 bases left between them. Germline V lookup: CDR1 MGHRA, CDR2 YSYEKL. CDR3 length: 13 amino acids. For the CDR3, the DNA is TGCGCCAGCAGCCAACTATACGCTGGGACCCAGTACTTC. Its protein product is CASSQLYAGTQYF.

The chain couples TRBV18 to TRBJ2-5; possibly TRBD1 for D (6 bases). CDR1 is KGHSH, CDR2 LQKENI, per germline. The length of the CDR3 is 15 residues. V lost 6 bases to trimming and J lost 4 bases, with 18 bases between them. For the CDR3, the DNA is TGTGCCAGCTCGAAGGGGGTATTTCTCGGAGAGACCCAGTACTTC. Residues: CASSKGVFLGETQYF.

The V call is TRBV6-5, the J call TRBJ2-3, with 8 bases identical to TRBD1. Germline V lookup: CDR1 MNHEY, CDR2 SVGAGI. Trimming removed 5 bases from V and 0 bases from J; junction bases left unmatched: 4. The CDR3 has 15 amino acids. The CDR3 DNA sequence: TGTGCCAGCAGTAGAAGGACAGGGAGCACAGATACGCAGTATTTT. Protein: CASSRRTGSTDTQYF.

The chain links TRBV6-5 to TRBJ1-2, with 7 bases aligning to TRBD1. The junction had 12 bases not matched to a gene; V was cut back by 5 bases and J by 6 bases. The germline gives CDR1 MNHEY, CDR2 SVGAGI. CDR3 length: 15 residues. CDR3 in amino acids: CASSPKTGVYHGYTF. As DNA, the CDR3 is TGTGCCAGCAGTCCAAAAACAGGGGTCTACCATGGCTACACCTTC.

This sequence joins TRBV7-8 and TRBJ2-5; TRBD1 matches 10 bases. The closer fit of TRBJ2-7 to the DNA end suggests the J call may be wrong. Germline CDR1 SGHVS, CDR2 FQNEAQ. The CDR3 has 15 residues. The CDR3: CASSERDRGSYEQYF. CDR3 DNA sequence: TGTGCCAGCAGCGAAAGGGACAGGGGTTCCTACGAGCAGTACTTC.

The chain carries TRBV15 and TRBJ1-4, with 7 positions matching TRBD1. This CDR3 comprises 15 residues. J gave up 6 bases and V 0 bases, and 4 bases lay outside the gene matches. In germline, CDR1 is LNHNV, CDR2 YYDKDF (reference sequence). The CDR3, as DNA: TGTGCCACCAGCAGAGATTTAGGGGGCGATGAAAAACTGTTTTTT. It yields the protein CATSRDLGGDEKLFF.

This chain joins TRBV5-1 and TRBJ1-2; 12 bases agree with TRBD1. After removal of 4 bases from V and 3 bases from J, the junction contained 10 bases not matched to a gene. The CDR3 extends over 17 amino acids. Germline CDR1 is SGHRS and CDR2 is YFSETQ. The CDR3 loop reads CASSQSGTGGRDYGYTF. In DNA, the CDR3 is TGCGCCAGCAGCCAATCCGGGACAGGGGGCAGAGACTATGGCTACACCTTC.

CDR3 nucleotide sequence: TGTGCCAGCAGTTTACGGCGGGGGCGCGTTGACTATGGCTACACCTTC. Residues: CASSLRRGRVDYGYTF. This chain links TRBV28 with TRBJ1-2; D might be TRBD1 (6 bases). This CDR3 region has 16 residues. Germline loops: CDR1 MDHEN, CDR2 SYDVKM. V was pared by 2 bases and J by 3 bases, with 16 bases between.

The chain couples TRBV28 to TRBJ1-2, with TRBD1 matching 9 bases. V was clipped by 9 bases and J by 2 bases; unmatched bases: 4. The CDR3 length is 13 residues. The germline V gene encodes CDR1 MDHEN and CDR2 SYDVKM. CDR3 bases: TGTGCCAGTTTGACAGGGGGGAACTATGGCTACACCTTC. The encoded protein is CASLTGGNYGYTF.

The chain uses TRBV18 and TRBJ2-1; the D is unclear. The CDR3 totals 15 residues. Trimming took 3 bases from V and 2 from J, leaving 11 bases between them. The germline V gene has CDR1 KGHSH and CDR2 LQKENI. DNA of the CDR3: TGTGCCAGCTCACCGTGGGCTGGCCCCTACAATGAGCAGTTCTTC. This sequence encodes CASSPWAGPYNEQFF.